This T cell receptor beta chain was recorded in a study of T cell responses to AZD1222 COVID-19 vaccine listed by TCRdb under 2021. At the level of the whole study: Because spike-specific TCR depth and breadth did not differ between the two schedules, AZD1222 recipients who got a second dose at roughly 4 weeks were pooled with those who got a second dose at roughly 12 weeks. A total of just over 230 trial participants underwent TCR sequencing, of whom 200 to 220 had received two doses of AZD1222 and some 25 had received two doses of the MenACWY control vaccine. Trial participants were enrolled into age subgroups of 18-55, 56-69 and 70-plus years, which contained around 150, 28 and 57 TCR-sequenced participants, respectively. Paper-wide results and their limitations: Conclusions about previously exposed vaccinees are limited because only 6 or 7 AZD1222 recipients were SARS-CoV-2 seropositive at baseline. The 56-69-year group was small, and its depth increase did not reach significance, likely because of low power. Because no samples from the day 14 peak response were available, repertoires could be characterized only after the peak T cell response. After two AZD1222 doses, both the breadth and the depth of spike-specific TCRs were significantly higher than at day 0 and than in MenACWY recipients. Vaccine-associated CD4 TCRs spanned the whole spike protein, with dominant responses in regions 160-218 and 743-854. Reportedly, close to half of the unique spike-specific TCRs recognized epitopes lying outside the regions that are mutated in the B.1.351 and B.1.1.7 variants. Participants were mostly white British, with more females than males. The authors suggested clonal diversity may have been underestimated.

The CDR3 regions of human TCRbeta chains were analyzed by immunosequencing. Per the original workflow: Repertoire TCRs were matched against a reference library of SARS-CoV-2-specific TCRs generated with the MIRA antigen-specificity platform. Breadth was defined as the fraction of unique TCRs that were SARS-CoV-2-associated, and depth was defined as the fraction of total T cells that were SARS-CoV-2-associated. Each spike-specific TCR was assigned to its reactive spike region and to a CD4 or CD8 class using the MIRA data. Log10-transformed breadth and depth values were compared by one-way ANOVA with Sidak's multiple comparisons tests. Drawn from immuneACCESS, this table holds only the in-frame rearrangements with V and J called that TCRdb kept. Clones are partly lost; checked studies trace under half to an unresolved V gene and leave the rest unexplained. V and J calls and clone size are those listed in that table; D and trimming were worked out from the DNA. The sample table shows about 130,000 clones, and roughly 93% are seen once. The top ten clones comprise around 3.1% of the sample.

The CDR3, from cysteine to phenylalanine, totals 13 residues. Only the CDR3 region is kept as DNA, spanning 39 bases read in frame from base 1. The germline V gene yields LGHNA for CDR1 and YSLEER for CDR2. V is shortened by 1 base, J by 1 base, and the region joining them spans 4 bases. In light of the paper, this sample's time point label describes: baseline before first vaccination. Samples from vaccinated people were obtained from the UK trials COV001 and COV002, which included a single-blind randomized controlled phase 2/3 trial of AZD1222 (ChAdOx1 nCoV-19) in healthy adults. Trial participant PBMC samples were collected at day 0 and day 28 after the second dose for TCRbeta chain sequencing. Details on this clone: The specificity of this receptor is unknown. Base quality data are lacking; no much larger clone is found one base away.

The receptor's source is an adult in good health. The source was peripheral blood, collected on day 0 of AZD1222 vaccination. The chain links TRBV4-3 with TRBJ1-1; no D gene can be assigned with confidence. The nucleotide sequence is given as TGCGCCAGCAGCCAAGTCGGGAACACTGAAGCTTTCTTT. It is translated as CASSQVGNTEAFF.